This T cell receptor (beta chain) was retrieved from a study of T cell changes during pregnancy in multiple sclerosis. The germline gives CDR1 MDHEN, CDR2 SYDVKM. The CDR3 extends over 13 amino acids. V gave up 3 bases and J gave up 4 bases, with 9 bases separating them. Some clones are missing from TCRdb's copy, which holds only in-frame ones; the method was immunoSEQ multiplex PCR. The sample has tens of thousands of clones, just over 90% seen once. The gene calls are TRBV28 and TRBJ2-5; D not certain. The TCR originated in a female donor in good health, enrolled as a control in a pregnancy study. The sample here was peripheral blood, taken in the second trimester of pregnancy. This chain's CDR3 is CASSFGRGETQYF. The DNA of the CDR3 is TGTGCCAGCAGTTTTGGTAGAGGAGAGACCCAGTACTTC.